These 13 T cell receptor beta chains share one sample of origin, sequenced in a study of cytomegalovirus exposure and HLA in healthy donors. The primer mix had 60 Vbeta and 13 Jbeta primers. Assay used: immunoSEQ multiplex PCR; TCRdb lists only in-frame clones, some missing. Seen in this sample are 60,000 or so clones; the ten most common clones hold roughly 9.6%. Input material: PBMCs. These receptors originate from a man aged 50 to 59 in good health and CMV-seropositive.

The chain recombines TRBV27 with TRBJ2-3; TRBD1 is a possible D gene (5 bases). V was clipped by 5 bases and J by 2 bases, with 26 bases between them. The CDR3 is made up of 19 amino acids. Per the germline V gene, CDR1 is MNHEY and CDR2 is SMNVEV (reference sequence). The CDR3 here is CASSPPRQSGPRFTDTQYF. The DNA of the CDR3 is TGTGCCAGCAGTCCCCCCCGGCAGTCAGGGCCACGTTTCACAGATACGCAGTATTTT.

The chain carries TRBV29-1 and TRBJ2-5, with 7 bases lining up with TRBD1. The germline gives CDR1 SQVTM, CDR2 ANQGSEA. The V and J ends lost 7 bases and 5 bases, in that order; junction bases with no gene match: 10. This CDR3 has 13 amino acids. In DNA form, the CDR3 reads TGCAGCGCTCTACAGGGGTCGGGTGAGACCCAGTACTTC. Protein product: CSALQGSGETQYF.

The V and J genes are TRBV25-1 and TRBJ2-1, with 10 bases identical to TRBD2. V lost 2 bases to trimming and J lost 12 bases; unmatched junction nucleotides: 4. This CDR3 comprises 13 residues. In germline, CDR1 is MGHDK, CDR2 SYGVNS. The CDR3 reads CASSEIAGGSQFF. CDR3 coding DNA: TGTGCCAGCAGTGAAATAGCGGGAGGATCGCAGTTCTTC.

The CDR3 loop is CAWSVRGRQPQHF. CDR3 DNA sequence: TGTGCCTGGAGTGTACGGGGAAGGCAGCCCCAGCATTTT. V usage is TRBV30 and J usage is TRBJ1-5; the D is unclear. Germline-derived CDR1 and CDR2 are GTSNPN and SVGIG (reference sequence). Trimming pared 0 bases from V and 7 bases from J, leaving 10 bases between. The CDR3 has 13 residues.

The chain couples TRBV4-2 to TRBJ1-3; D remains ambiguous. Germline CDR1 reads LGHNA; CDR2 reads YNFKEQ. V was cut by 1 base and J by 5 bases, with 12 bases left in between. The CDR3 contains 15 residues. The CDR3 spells CASSQGGGPRNTIYF. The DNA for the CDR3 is TGTGCCAGCAGCCAAGGAGGAGGGCCCCGAAACACCATATATTTT.

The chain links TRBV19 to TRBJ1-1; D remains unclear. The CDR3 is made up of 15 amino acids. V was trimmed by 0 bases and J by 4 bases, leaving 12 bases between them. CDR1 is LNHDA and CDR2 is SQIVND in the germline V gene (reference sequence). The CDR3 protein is CASSIDRGPSTEAFF. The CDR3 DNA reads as TGTGCCAGTAGTATAGATAGAGGTCCTTCCACTGAAGCTTTCTTT.

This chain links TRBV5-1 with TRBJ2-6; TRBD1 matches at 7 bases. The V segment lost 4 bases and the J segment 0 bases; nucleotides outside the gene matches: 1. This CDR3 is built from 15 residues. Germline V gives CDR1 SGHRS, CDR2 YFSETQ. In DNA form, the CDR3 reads TGCGCCAGCAGCCGGGACAGCTCTGGGGCCAACGTCCTGACTTTC. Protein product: CASSRDSSGANVLTF.

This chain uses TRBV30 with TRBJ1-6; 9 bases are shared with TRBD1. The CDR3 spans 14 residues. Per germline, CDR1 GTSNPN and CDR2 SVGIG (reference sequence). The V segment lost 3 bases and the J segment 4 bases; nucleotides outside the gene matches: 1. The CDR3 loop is CAWRDRGYNSPLHF. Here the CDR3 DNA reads TGTGCCTGGAGGGACAGGGGTTATAATTCACCCCTCCACTTT.

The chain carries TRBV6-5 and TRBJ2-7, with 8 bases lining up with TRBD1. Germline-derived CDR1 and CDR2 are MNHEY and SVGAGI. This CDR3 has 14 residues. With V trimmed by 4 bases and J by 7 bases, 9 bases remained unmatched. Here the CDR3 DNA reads TGTGCCAGCAGTTTGCAGGACAGGGCGGGTGAGCAGTACTTC. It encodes CASSLQDRAGEQYF.

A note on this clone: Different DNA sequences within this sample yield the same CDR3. Written as DNA, the CDR3 is TGCGCCAGCAGCCAAGAAGTAAGGGGTAACTATGGCTACACCTTC. Translation gives CASSQEVRGNYGYTF. The chain carries TRBV4-1 and TRBJ1-2; D is perhaps TRBD1 (5 bases). The germline V and J ends were trimmed by 0 bases and 1 base, with 9 bases remaining between them. CDR1 MGHRA and CDR2 YSYEKL come from the germline V gene. This CDR3 is built from 15 residues.

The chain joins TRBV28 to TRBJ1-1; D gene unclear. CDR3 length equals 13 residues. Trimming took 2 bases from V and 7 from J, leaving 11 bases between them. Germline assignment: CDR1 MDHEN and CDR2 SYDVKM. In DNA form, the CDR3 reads TGTGCCAGCAGTTTACGGGATTGGCGTGAAGCTTTCTTT. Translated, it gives CASSLRDWREAFF. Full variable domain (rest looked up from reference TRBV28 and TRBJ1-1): DVKVTQSSRYLVKRTGEKVFLECVQDMDHENMFWYRQDPGLGLRLIYFSYDVKMKEKGDIPEGYSVSREKKERFSLILESASTNQTSMYLCASSLRDWREAFFGQGTRLTVV.

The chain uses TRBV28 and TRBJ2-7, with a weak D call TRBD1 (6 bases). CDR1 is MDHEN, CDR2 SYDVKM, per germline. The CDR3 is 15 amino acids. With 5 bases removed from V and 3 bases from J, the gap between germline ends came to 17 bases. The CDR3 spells CASSPAVRGGYEQYF. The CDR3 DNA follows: TGTGCCAGCAGTCCCGCCGTCAGGGGTGGCTACGAGCAGTACTTC.

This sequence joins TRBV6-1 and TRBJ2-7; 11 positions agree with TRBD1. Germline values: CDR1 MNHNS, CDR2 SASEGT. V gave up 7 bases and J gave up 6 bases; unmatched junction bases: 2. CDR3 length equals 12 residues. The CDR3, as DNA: TGTGCCAGCAATGGACAGGGGGCCGAGCAGTACTTC. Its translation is CASNGQGAEQYF.